The 5 T cell receptor beta chains below were found in one sample sequenced in a study of cytomegalovirus exposure and HLA in healthy donors. In the PCR, 60 Vbeta and 13 Jbeta primers were used. The table came from immunoSEQ multiplex PCR; TCRdb's copy has only in-frame clones and leaves some out. This sample yields 140,000 to 150,000 clones, of which approximately 80% are seen a single time; 2.5% to 3% belongs to the top ten. The sequencing input was PBMCs. Receptors were obtained from a female donor in good health and CMV-seronegative.

The chain uses TRBV9 and TRBJ2-3, with D perhaps matching TRBD1 (5 bases). V lost 0 bases and J lost 3, with 14 bases in between. The length of the CDR3 is 16 residues. The germline V gene has CDR1 SGDLS and CDR2 YYNGEE. The CDR3 DNA sequence: TGTGCCAGCAGCGTAGAAGGGGTGGGTTGGACAGATACGCAGTATTTT. This translates into CASSVEGVGWTDTQYF.

The V and J genes are TRBV18 and TRBJ2-2; 11 positions match TRBD2. The V gene's germline CDR1 is KGHSH and CDR2 LQKENI. This CDR3 spans 16 amino acids. The junction had 3 bases not matched to a gene; V was cut back by 4 bases and J by 2 bases. The CDR3 DNA reads TGTGCCAGCTCACAACTAGCGGGAGAAAACACCGGGGAGCTGTTTTTT. As protein: CASSQLAGENTGELFF.

This clone was counted once. This chain links TRBV9 with TRBJ1-3; a possible D gene is TRBD1 (5 bases). With 3 bases removed from V and 9 bases from J, the gap between germline ends came to 16 bases. The CDR3 spans 14 residues. Germline V gene data show CDR1 as SGDLS and CDR2 as YYNGEE. The CDR3 DNA reads TGTGCCAGCAGCGCTGCGACAGTTGGGTTCACCATATATTTT. Translation gives CASSAATVGFTIYF.

The chain uses TRBV2 and TRBJ2-7, with D possibly TRBD2 on 6 matching bases. Germline loops: CDR1 SNHLY, CDR2 FYNNEI. The CDR3 runs to 14 residues. V lost 6 bases and J lost 6, with 18 bases in between. This CDR3 is CASRTSRLEGEQYF. CDR3 DNA sequence: TGTGCCAGCAGAACCTCTCGACTAGAGGGCGAGCAGTACTTC.

This clone appeared once. This CDR3 reads CATYSGRLAGNSGELFF. For the CDR3, the DNA is TGTGCCACCTATTCCGGTCGGCTAGCGGGAAATTCCGGGGAGCTGTTTTTT. The gene calls are TRBV28 and TRBJ2-2; 9 bases match TRBD2. Germline V gene lookup returns CDR1 MDHEN and CDR2 SYDVKM. V shed 10 bases, J shed 6 bases, and the junction held 18 bases outside the gene matches. This CDR3 is 17 amino acids long.